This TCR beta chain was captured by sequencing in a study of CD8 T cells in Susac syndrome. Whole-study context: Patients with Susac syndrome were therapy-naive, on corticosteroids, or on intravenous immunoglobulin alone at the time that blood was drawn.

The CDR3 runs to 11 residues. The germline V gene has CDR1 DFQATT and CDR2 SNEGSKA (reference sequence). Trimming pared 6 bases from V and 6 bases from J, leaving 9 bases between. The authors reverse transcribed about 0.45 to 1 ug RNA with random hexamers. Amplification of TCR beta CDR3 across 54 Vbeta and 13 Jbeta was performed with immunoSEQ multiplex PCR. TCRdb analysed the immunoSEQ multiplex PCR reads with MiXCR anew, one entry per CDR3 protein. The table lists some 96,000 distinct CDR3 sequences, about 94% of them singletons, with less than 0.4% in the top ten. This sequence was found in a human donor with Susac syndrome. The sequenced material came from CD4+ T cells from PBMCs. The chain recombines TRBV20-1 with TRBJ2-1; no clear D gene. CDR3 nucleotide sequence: TGCAGTGCCGATAGACTCAATGAGCAGTTCTTC. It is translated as CSADRLNEQFF.